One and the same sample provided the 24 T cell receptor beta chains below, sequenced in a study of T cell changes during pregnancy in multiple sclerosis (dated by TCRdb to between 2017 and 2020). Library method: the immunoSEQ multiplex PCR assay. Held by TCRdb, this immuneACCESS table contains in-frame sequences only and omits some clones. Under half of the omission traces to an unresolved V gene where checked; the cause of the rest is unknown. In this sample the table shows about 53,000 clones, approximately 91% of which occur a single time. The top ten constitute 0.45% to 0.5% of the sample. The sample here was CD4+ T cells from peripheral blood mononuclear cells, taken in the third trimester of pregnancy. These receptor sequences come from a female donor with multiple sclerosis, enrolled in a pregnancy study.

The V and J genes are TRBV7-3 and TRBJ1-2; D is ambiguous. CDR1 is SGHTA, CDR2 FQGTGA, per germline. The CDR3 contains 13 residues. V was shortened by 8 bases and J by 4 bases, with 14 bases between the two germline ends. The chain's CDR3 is CASAPGVSYGYTF. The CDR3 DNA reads TGTGCCAGCGCGCCGGGAGTGAGCTATGGCTACACCTTC. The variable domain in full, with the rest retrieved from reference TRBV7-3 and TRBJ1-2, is GAGVSQTPSNKVTEKGKYVELRCDPISGHTALYWYRQSLGQGPEFLIYFQGTGAADDSGLPNDRFFAVRPEGSVSTLKIQRTERGDSAVYLCASAPGVSYGYTFGSGTRLTVV.

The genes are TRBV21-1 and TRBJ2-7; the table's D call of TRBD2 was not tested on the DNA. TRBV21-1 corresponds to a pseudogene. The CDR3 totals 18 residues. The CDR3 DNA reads TGTGCCAGCAGCAAATGTTTCACGGGGAACTACCTCTCCTACGAGCAGTACTTC. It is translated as CASSKCFTGNYLSYEQYF.

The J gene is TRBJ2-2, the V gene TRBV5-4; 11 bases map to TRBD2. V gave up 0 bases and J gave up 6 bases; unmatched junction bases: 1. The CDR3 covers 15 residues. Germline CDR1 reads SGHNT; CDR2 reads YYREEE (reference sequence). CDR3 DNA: TGTGCCAGCAGCTTGGAACTAGCGGGGGCCGGGGAGCTGTTTTTT. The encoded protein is CASSLELAGAGELFF.

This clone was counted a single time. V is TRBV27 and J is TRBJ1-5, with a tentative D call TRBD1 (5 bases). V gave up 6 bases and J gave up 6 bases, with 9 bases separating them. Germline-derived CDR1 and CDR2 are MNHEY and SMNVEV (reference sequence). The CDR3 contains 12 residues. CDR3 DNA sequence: TGTGCCAGCAGGATAAGGGGTCAGCCCCAGCATTTT. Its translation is CASRIRGQPQHF.

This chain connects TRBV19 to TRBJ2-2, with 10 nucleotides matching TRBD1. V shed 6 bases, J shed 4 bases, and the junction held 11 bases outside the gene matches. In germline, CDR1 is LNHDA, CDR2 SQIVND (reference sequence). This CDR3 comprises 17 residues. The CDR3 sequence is CASRLVLGTGATGELFF. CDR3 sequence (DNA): TGTGCCAGTAGACTCGTCTTGGGGACAGGGGCCACCGGGGAGCTGTTTTTT.

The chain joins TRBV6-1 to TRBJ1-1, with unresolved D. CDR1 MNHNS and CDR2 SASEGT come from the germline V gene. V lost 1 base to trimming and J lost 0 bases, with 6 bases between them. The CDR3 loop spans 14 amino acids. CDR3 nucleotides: TGTGCCAGCAGTGAAGGGGGAGTGAACACTGAAGCTTTCTTT. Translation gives CASSEGGVNTEAFF.

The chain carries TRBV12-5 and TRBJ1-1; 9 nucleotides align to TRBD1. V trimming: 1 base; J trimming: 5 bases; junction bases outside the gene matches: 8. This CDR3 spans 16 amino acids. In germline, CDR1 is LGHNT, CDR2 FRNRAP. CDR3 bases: TGTGCTAGTGGTTTGGGTACAGGGGGCGCTTTTACTGAAGCTTTCTTT. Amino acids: CASGLGTGGAFTEAFF. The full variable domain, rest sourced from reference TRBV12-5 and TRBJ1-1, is DARVTQTPRHKVTEMGQEVTMRCQPILGHNTVFWYRQTMMQGLELLAYFRNRAPLDDSGMPKDRFSAEMPDATLATLKIQPSEPRDSAVYFCASGLGTGGAFTEAFFGQGTRLTVV.

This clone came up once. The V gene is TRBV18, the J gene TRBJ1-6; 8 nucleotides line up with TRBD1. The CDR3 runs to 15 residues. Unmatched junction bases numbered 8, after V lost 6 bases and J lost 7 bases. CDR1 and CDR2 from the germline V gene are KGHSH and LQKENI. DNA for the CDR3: TGTGCCAGCTCTCCTAGACAGGGGTGGAATTCACCCCTCCACTTT. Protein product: CASSPRQGWNSPLHF.

The CDR3 loop is CASTRRTATQYF. The CDR3 DNA reads TGTGCCAGCACCCGGCGTACAGCGACCCAGTACTTC. The J gene is TRBJ2-5, the V gene TRBV6-4; D is ambiguous. CDR1 and CDR2 (germline): MRHNA, SNTAGT. The CDR3 extends over 12 amino acids. V shed 7 bases and J shed 7 bases, with 13 bases lying between them.

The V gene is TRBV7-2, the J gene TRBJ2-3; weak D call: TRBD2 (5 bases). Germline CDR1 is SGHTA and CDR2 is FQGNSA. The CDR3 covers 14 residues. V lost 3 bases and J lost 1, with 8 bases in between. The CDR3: CASSFGLRTDTQYF. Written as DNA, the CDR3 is TGTGCCAGCAGCTTCGGACTTCGCACAGATACGCAGTATTTT.

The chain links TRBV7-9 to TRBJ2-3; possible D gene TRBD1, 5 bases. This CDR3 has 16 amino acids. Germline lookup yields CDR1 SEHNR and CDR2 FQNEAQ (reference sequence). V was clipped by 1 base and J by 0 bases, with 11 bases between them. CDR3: CASSLGSWGSTDTQYF. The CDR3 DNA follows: TGTGCCAGCAGCTTAGGGTCCTGGGGCAGCACAGATACGCAGTATTTT.

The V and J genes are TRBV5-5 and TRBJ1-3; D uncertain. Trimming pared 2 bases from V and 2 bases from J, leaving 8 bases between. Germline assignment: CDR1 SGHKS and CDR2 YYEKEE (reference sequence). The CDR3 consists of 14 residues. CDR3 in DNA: TGTGCCAGCAGCTTCGGCCAGGCTGGAAACACCATATATTTT. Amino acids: CASSFGQAGNTIYF.

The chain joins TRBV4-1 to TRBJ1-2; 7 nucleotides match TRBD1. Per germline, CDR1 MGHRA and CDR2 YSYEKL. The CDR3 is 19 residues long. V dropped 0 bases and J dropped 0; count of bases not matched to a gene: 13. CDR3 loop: CASSQDQGVRGQANYGYTF. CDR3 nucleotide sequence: TGCGCCAGCAGCCAAGATCAGGGTGTTAGGGGGCAAGCTAACTATGGCTACACCTTC.

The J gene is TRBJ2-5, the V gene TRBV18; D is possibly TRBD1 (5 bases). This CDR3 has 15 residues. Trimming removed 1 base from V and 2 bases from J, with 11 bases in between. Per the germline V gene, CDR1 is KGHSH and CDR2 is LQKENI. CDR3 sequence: CASSPQATGQETQYF. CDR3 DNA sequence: TGTGCCAGCTCACCACAGGCAACAGGACAAGAGACCCAGTACTTC.

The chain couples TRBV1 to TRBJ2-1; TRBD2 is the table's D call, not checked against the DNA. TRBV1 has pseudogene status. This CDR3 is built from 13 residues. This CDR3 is CTSSHRTGTRKFF. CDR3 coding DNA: TGCACCAGCAGCCACCGGACCGGGACTAGGAAGTTCTTC.

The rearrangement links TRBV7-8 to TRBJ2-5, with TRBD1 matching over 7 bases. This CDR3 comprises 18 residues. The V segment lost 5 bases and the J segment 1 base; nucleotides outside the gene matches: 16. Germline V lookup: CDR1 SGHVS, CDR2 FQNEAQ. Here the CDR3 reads CASSHLKLQGSGQETQYF. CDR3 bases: TGTGCCAGCAGCCACCTAAAACTACAGGGGTCGGGCCAAGAGACCCAGTACTTC.

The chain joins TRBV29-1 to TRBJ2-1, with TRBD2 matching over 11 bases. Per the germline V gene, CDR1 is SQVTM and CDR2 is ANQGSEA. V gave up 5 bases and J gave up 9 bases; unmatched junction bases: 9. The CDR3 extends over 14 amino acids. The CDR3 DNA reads TGCAGCGTTACGACTAGCGGGGCTTTTGGTGAGCAGTTCTTC. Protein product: CSVTTSGAFGEQFF.

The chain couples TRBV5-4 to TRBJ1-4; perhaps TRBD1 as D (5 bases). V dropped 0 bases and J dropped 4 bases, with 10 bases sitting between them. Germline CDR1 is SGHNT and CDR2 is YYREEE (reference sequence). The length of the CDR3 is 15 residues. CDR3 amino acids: CASSLEQGRNEKLFF. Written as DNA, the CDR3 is TGTGCCAGCAGCTTGGAGCAGGGTCGTAATGAAAAACTGTTTTTT.

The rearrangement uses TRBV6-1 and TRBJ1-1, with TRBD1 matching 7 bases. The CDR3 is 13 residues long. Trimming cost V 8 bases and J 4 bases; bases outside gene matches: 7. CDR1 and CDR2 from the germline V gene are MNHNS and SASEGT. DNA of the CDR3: TGTGCCAGCCGAGACAGGGCAATCACTGAAGCTTTCTTT. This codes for CASRDRAITEAFF.

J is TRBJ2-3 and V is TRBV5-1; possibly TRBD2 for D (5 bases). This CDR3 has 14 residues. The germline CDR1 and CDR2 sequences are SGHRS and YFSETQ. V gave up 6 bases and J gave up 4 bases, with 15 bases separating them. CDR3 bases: TGCGCCAGCACACGGGCGGGCCTTGCAGATACGCAGTATTTT. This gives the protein CASTRAGLADTQYF.

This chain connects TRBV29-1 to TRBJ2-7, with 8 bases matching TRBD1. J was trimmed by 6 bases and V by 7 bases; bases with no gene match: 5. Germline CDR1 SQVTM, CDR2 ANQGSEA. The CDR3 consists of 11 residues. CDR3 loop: CSARTGFEQYF. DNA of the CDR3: TGCAGCGCCAGGACAGGGTTCGAGCAGTACTTC.

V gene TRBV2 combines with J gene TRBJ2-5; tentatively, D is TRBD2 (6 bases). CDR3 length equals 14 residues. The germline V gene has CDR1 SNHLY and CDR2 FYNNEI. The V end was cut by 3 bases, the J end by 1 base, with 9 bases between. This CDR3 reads CASSEFGGQETQYF. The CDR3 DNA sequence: TGTGCCAGCAGTGAGTTCGGGGGCCAAGAGACCCAGTACTTC.

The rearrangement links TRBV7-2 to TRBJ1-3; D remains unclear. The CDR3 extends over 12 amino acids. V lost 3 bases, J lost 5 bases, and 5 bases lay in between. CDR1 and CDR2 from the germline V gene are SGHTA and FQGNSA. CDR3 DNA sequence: TGTGCCAGCAGCTTCGAGAGAAACACCATATATTTT. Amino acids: CASSFERNTIYF.

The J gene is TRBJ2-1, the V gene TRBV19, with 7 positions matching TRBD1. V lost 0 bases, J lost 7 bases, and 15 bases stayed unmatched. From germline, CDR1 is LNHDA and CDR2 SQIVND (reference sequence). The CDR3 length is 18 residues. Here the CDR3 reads CASSIEGGGQGVRNEQFF. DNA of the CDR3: TGTGCCAGTAGTATAGAAGGGGGTGGCCAGGGGGTGCGAAATGAGCAGTTCTTC.